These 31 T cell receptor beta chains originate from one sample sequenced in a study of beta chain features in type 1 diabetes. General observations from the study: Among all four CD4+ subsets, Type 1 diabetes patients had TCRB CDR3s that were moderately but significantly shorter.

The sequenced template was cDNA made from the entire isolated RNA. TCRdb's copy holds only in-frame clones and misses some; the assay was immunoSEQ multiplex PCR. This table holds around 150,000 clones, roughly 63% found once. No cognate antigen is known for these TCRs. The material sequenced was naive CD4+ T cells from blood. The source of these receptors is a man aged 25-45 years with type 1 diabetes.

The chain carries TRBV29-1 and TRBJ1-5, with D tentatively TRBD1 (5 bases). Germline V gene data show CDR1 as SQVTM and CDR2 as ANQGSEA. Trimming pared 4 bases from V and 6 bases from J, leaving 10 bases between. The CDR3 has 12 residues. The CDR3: CSVGGDTQPQHF. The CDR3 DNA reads TGCAGCGTTGGGGGGGATACTCAGCCCCAGCATTTT.

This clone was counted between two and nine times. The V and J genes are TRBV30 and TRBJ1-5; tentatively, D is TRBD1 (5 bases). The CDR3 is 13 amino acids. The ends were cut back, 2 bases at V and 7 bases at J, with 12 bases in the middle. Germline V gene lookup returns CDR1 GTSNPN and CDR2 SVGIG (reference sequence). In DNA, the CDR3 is TGTGCCTGGAGTCCCCAGGGAAGCCAGCCCCAGCATTTT. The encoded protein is CAWSPQGSQPQHF. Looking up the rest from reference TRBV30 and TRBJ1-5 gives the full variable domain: SQTIHQWPATLVQPVGSPLSLECTVEGTSNPNLYWYRQAAGRGLQLLFYSVGIGQISSEVPQNLSASRPQDRQFILSSKKLLLSDSGFYLCAWSPQGSQPQHFGDGTRLSIL.

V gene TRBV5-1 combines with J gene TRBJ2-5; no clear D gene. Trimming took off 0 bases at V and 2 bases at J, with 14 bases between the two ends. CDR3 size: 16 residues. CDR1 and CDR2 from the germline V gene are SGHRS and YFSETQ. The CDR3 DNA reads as TGCGCCAGCAGCTTGGCCGCCGGGTCGAATCAAGAGACCCAGTACTTC. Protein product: CASSLAAGSNQETQYF.

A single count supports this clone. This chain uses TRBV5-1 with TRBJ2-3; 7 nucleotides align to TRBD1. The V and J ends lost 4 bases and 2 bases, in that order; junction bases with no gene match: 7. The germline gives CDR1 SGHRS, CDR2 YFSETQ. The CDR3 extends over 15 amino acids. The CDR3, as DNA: TGCGCCAGCAGCGATGACAGGGATTACACAGATACGCAGTATTTT. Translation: CASSDDRDYTDTQYF.

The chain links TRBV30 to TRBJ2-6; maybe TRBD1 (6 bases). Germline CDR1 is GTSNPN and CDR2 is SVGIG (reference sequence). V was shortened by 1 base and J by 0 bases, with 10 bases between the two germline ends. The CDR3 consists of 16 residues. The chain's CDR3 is CAWSAVDSSGANVLTF. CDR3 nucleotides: TGTGCCTGGAGTGCAGTGGACAGCTCTGGGGCCAACGTCCTGACTTTC.

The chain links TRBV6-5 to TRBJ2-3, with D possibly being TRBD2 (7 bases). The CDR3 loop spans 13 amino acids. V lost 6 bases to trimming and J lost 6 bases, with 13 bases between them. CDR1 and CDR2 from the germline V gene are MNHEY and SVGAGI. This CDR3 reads CASRRGPGDTQYF. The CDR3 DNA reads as TGTGCCAGCAGGCGGGGGCCGGGGGATACGCAGTATTTT.

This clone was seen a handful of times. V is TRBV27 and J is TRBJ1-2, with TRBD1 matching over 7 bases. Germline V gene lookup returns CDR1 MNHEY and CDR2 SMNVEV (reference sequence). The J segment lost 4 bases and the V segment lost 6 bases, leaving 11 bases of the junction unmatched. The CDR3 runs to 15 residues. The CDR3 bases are TGTGCCAGCAGACCCACAGGGGCCCGAGGCTATGGCTACACCTTC. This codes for CASRPTGARGYGYTF.

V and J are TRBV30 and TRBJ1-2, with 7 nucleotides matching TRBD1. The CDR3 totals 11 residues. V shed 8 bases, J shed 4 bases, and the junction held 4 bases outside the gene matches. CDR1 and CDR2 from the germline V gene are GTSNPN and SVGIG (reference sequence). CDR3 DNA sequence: TGTGCCGAGGGGACAGCCTATGGCTACACCTTC. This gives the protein CAEGTAYGYTF. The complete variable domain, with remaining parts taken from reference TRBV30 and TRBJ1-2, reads SQTIHQWPATLVQPVGSPLSLECTVEGTSNPNLYWYRQAAGRGLQLLFYSVGIGQISSEVPQNLSASRPQDRQFILSSKKLLLSDSGFYLCAEGTAYGYTFGSGTRLTVV.

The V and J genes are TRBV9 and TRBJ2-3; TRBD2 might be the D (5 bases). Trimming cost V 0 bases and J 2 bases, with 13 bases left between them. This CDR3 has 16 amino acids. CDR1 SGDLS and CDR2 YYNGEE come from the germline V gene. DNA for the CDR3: TGTGCCAGCAGCGTAGGCGGGTCCGGTAACACAGATACGCAGTATTTT. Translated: CASSVGGSGNTDTQYF.

The DNA of the CDR3 is TGTGCCAGCAGTGATGAGTATTTGCGGGGGGTCAGCTATGGCTACACCTTC. Translated: CASSDEYLRGVSYGYTF. The chain recombines TRBV25-1 with TRBJ1-2; weak D call: TRBD1 (5 bases). The germline gives CDR1 MGHDK, CDR2 SYGVNS. The CDR3 covers 17 residues. V shed 3 bases and J shed 4 bases, with 21 bases lying between them.

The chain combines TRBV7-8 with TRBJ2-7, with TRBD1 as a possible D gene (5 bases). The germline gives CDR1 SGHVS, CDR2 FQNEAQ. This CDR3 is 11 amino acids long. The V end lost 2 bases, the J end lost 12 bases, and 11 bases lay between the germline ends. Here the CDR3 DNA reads TGTGCCAGCAGCTTACAGGGAACAATGTACTTC. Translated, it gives CASSLQGTMYF.

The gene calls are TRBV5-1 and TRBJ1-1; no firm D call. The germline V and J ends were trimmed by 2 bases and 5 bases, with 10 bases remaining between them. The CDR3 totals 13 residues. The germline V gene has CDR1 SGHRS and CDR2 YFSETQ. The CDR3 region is CASSFPGGTEAFF. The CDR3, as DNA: TGCGCCAGCAGCTTCCCGGGAGGAACTGAAGCTTTCTTT. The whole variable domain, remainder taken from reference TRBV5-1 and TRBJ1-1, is KAGVTQTPRYLIKTRGQQVTLSCSPISGHRSVSWYQQTPGQGLQFLFEYFSETQRNKGNFPGRFSGRQFSNSRSEMNVSTLELGDSALYLCASSFPGGTEAFFGQGTRLTVV.

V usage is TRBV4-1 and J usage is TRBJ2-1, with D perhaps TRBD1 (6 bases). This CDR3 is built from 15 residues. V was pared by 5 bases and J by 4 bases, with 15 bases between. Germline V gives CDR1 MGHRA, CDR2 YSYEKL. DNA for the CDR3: TGCGCCAGCAGCTCGGACAGCCTCCCTTACAATGAGCAGTTCTTC. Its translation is CASSSDSLPYNEQFF.

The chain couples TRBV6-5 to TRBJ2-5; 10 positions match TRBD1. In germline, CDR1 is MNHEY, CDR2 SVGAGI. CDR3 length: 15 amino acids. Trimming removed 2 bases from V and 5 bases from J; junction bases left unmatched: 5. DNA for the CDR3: TGTGCCAGCAGTTACGACGGACAGGGGGAGGAGACCCAGTACTTC. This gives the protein CASSYDGQGEETQYF.

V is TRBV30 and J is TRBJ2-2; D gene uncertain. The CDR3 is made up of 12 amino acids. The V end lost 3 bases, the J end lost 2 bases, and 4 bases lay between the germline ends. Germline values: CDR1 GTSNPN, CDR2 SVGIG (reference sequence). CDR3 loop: CAWRANTGELFF. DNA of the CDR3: TGTGCCTGGAGGGCCAACACCGGGGAGCTGTTTTTT.

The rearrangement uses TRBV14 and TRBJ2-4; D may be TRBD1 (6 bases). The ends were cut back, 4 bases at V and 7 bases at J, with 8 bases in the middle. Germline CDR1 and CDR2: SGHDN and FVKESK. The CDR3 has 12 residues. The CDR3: CASSPTGNIQYF. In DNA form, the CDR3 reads TGTGCCAGCAGCCCCACAGGGAACATTCAGTACTTC.

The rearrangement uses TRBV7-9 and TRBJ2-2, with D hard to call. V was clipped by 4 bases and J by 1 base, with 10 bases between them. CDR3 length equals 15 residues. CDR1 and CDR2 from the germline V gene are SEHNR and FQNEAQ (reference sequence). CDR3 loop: CASSSPLVNTGELFF. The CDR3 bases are TGTGCCAGCAGCTCGCCTTTGGTGAACACCGGGGAGCTGTTTTTT.

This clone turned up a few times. The CDR3 here is CSVVVGTYGYTF. For the CDR3, the DNA is TGCAGCGTTGTTGTCGGAACGTATGGCTACACCTTC. The chain uses TRBV29-1 and TRBJ1-2; D ambiguous. Germline V gives CDR1 SQVTM, CDR2 ANQGSEA. The CDR3 consists of 12 residues. V shed 4 bases and J shed 5 bases, with 11 bases lying between them.

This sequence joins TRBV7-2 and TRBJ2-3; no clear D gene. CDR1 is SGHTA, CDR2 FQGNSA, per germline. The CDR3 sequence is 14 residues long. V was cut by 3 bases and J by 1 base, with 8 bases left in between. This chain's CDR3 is CASSFRPGTDTQYF. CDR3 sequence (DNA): TGTGCCAGCAGCTTCCGACCCGGCACAGATACGCAGTATTTT.

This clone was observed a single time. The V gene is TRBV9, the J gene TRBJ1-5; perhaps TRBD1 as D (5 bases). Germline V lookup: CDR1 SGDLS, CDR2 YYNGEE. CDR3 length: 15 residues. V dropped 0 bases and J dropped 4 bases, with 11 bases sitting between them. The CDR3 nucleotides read TGTGCCAGCAGCGTAGGCACAGGATTTAATCAGCCCCAGCATTTT. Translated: CASSVGTGFNQPQHF. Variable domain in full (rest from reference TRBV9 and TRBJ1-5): DSGVTQTPKHLITATGQRVTLRCSPRSGDLSVYWYQQSLDQGLQFLIQYYNGEERAKGNILERFSAQQFPDLHSELNLSSLELGDSALYFCASSVGTGFNQPQHFGDGTRLSIL.

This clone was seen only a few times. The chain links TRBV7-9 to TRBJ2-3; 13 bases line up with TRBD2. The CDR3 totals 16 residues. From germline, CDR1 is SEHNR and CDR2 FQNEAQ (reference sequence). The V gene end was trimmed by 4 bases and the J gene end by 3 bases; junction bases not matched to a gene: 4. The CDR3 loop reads CASSSGLAGATDTQYF. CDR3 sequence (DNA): TGTGCCAGCAGCTCAGGACTAGCGGGGGCGACAGATACGCAGTATTTT.

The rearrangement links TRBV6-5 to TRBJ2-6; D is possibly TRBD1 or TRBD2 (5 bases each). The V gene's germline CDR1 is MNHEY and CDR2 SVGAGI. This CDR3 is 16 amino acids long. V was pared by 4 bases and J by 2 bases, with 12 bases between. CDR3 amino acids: CASSSDSGAGANVLTF. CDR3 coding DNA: TGTGCCAGCAGTTCTGACAGCGGCGCTGGGGCCAACGTCCTGACTTTC.

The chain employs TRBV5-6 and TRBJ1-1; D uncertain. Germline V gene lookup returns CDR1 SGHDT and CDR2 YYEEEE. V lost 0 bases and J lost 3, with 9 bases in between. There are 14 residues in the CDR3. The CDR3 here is CASSLDGLHTEAFF. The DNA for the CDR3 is TGTGCCAGCAGCTTGGATGGGCTCCACACTGAAGCTTTCTTT.

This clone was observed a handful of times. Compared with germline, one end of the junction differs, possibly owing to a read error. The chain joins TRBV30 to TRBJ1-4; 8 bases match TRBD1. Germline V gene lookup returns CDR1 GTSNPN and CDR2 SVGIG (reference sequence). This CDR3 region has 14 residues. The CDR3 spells CAWSVSGGETREVF. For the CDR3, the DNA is TGTGCCTGGAGTGTATCAGGGGGCGAGACCCGCGAGGTTTTT.

The CDR3 loop reads CSVEDSKGGTDTQYF. CDR3 bases: TGCAGCGTTGAAGACTCCAAAGGGGGCACAGATACGCAGTATTTT. This chain connects TRBV29-1 to TRBJ2-3, with D perhaps TRBD1 (5 bases). This CDR3 is built from 15 residues. From germline, CDR1 is SQVTM and CDR2 ANQGSEA. The V end was cut by 0 bases, the J end by 1 base, with 11 bases between.

CDR3 in amino acids: CAWNPGQGYETQYF. CDR3 DNA sequence: TGTGCCTGGAATCCGGGACAGGGCTACGAGACCCAGTACTTC. This sequence joins TRBV30 and TRBJ2-5; 9 nucleotides match TRBD1. After removal of 4 bases from V and 5 bases from J, the junction contained 8 bases not matched to a gene. The CDR3 runs to 14 residues. CDR1 and CDR2 from the germline V gene are GTSNPN and SVGIG (reference sequence).

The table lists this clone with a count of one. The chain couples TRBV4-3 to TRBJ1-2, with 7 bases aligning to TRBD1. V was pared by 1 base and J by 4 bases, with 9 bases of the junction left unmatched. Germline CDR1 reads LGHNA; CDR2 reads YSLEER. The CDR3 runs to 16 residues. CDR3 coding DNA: TGCGCCAGCAGCCAAGTGCGAGGGGGCGTGGGCTATGGCTACACCTTC. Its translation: CASSQVRGGVGYGYTF.

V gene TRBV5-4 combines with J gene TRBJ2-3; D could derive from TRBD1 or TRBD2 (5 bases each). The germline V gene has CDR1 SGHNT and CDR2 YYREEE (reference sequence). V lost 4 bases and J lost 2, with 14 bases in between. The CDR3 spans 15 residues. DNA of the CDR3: TGTGCCAGCAGCCCCGGGACCCCAAACACAGATACGCAGTATTTT. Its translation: CASSPGTPNTDTQYF.

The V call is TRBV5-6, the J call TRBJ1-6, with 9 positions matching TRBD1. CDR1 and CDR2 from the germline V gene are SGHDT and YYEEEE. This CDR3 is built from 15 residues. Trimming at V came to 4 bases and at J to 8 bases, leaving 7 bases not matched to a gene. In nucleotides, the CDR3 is TGTGCCAGCAGCAAACAGGGGGCATTGGATTCACCCCTCCACTTT. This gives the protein CASSKQGALDSPLHF.

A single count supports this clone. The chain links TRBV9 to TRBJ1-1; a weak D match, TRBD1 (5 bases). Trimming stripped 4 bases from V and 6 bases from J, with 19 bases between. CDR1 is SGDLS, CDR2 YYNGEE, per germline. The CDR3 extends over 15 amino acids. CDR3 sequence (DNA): TGTGCCAGCAGCCGGCAGGGAGAGAGCTCCCCTGAAGCTTTCTTT. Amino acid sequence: CASSRQGESSPEAFF.

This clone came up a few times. CDR3 loop: CAISVNRDTGELFF. As DNA, the CDR3 is TGTGCCATCAGCGTAAACAGGGACACCGGGGAGCTGTTTTTT. This chain uses TRBV10-3 with TRBJ2-2; possibly TRBD1 for D (6 bases). Trimming removed 6 bases at V and 3 bases at J, with 11 bases between. Germline CDR1 is ENHRY and CDR2 is SYGVKD. The CDR3 totals 14 residues.